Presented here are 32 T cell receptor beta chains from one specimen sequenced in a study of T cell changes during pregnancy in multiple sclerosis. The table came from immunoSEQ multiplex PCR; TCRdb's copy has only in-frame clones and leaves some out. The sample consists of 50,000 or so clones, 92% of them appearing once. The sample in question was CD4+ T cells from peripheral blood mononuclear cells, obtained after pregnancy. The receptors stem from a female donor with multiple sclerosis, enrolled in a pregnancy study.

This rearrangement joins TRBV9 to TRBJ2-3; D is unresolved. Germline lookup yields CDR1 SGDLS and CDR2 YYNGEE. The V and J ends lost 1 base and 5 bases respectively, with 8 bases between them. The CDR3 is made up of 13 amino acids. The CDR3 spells CASSVSQRDTQYF. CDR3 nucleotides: TGTGCCAGCAGCGTAAGCCAAAGAGATACGCAGTATTTT.

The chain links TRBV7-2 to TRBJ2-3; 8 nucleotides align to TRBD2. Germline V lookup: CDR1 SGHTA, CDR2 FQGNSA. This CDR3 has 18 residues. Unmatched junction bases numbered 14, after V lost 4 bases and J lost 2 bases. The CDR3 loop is CASSSEAPGGLPTDTQYF. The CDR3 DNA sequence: TGTGCCAGCAGCTCAGAGGCTCCGGGAGGGCTCCCCACAGATACGCAGTATTTT.

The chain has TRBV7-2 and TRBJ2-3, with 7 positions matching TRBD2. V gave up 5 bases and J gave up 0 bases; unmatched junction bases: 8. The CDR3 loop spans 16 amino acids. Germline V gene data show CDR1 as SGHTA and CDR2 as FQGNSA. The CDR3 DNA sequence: TGTGCCAGCAGCCGAGGAGGAGCGGGGAGCACAGATACGCAGTATTTT. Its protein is CASSRGGAGSTDTQYF.

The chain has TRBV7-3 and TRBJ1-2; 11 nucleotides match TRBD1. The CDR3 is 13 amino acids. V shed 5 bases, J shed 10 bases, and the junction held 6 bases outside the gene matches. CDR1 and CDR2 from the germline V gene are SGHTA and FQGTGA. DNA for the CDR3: TGTGCCAGCAGCAAAAACGGACAGGGGGCCTACACCTTC. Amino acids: CASSKNGQGAYTF.

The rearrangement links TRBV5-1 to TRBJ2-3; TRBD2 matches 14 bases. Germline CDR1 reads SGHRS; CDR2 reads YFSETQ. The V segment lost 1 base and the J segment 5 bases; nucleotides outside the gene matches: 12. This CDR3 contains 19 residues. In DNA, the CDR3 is TGCGCCAGCAGCTTGTGGGTGACTAGCGGGAGGGCCCGCGAAGATACGCAGTATTTT. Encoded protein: CASSLWVTSGRAREDTQYF. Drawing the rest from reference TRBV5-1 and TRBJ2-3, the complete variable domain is KAGVTQTPRYLIKTRGQQVTLSCSPISGHRSVSWYQQTPGQGLQFLFEYFSETQRNKGNFPGRFSGRQFSNSRSEMNVSTLELGDSALYLCASSLWVTSGRAREDTQYFGPGTRLTVL.

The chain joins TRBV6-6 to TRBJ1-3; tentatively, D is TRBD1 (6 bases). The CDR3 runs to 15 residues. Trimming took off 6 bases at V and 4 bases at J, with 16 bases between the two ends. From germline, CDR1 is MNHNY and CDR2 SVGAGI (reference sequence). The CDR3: CASRHRDGGGNTIYF. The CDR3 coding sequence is TGTGCCAGCAGACACAGGGACGGCGGGGGAAACACCATATATTTT.

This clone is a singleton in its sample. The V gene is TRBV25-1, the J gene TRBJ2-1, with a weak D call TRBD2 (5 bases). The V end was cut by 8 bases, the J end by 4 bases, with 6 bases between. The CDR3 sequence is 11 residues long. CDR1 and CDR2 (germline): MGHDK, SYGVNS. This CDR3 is CASGSYNEQFF. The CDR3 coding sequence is TGTGCCAGCGGGAGTTACAATGAGCAGTTCTTC. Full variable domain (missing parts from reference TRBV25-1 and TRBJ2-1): EADIYQTPRYLVIGTGKKITLECSQTMGHDKMYWYQQDPGMELHLIHYSYGVNSTEKGDLSSESTVSRIRTEHFPLTLESARPSHTSQYLCASGSYNEQFFGPGTRLTVL.

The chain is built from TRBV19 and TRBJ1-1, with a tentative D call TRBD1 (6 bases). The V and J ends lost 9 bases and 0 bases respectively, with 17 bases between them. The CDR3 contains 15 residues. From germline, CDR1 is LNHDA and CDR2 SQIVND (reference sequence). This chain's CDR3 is CASQKFDRLNTEAFF. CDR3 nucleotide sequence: TGTGCCAGCCAAAAGTTCGACAGGCTGAACACTGAAGCTTTCTTT.

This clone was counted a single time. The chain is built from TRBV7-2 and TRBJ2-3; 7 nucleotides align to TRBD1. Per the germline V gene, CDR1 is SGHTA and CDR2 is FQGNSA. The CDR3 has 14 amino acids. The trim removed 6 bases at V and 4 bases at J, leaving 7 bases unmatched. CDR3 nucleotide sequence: TGTGCCAGCAGTCGCGACAGGGCGGCAGATACGCAGTATTTT. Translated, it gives CASSRDRAADTQYF.

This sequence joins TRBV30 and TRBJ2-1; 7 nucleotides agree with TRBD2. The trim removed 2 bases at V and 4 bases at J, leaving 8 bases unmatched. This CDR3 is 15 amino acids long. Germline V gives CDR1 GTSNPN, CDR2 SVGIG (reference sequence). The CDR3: CAWSWASGLYNEQFF. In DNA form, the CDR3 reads TGTGCCTGGAGTTGGGCTAGCGGTCTTTACAATGAGCAGTTCTTC.

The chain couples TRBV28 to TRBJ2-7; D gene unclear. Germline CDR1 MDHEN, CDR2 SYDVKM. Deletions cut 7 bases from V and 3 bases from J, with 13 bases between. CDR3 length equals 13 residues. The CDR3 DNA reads TGTGCCAGCACCAGTACCCCGTACTACGAGCAGTACTTC. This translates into CASTSTPYYEQYF.

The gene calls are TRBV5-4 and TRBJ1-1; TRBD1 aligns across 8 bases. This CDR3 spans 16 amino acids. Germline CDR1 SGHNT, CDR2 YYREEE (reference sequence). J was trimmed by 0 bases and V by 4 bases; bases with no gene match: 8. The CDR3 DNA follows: TGTGCCAGCAGCACAAGGACAGGGCAATTGAACACTGAAGCTTTCTTT. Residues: CASSTRTGQLNTEAFF.

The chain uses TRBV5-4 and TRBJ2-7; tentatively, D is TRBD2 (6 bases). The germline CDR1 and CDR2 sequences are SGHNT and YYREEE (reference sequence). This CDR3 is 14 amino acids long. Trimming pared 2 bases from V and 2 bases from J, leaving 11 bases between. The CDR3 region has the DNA TGTGCCAGCAGCTTCGACGGGGGAGCCTACGAGCAGTACTTC. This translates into CASSFDGGAYEQYF.

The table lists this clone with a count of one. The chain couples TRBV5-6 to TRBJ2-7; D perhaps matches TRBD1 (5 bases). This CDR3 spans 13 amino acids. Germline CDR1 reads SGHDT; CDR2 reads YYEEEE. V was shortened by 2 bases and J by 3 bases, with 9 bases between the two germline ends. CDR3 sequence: CASSLSGFYEQYF. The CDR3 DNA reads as TGTGCCAGCAGCTTATCAGGGTTCTACGAGCAGTACTTC. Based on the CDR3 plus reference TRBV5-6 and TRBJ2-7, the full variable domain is DAGVTQSPTHLIKTRGQQVTLRCSPKSGHDTVSWYQQALGQGPQFIFQYYEEEERQRGNFPDRFSGHQFPNYSSELNVNALLLGDSALYLCASSLSGFYEQYFGPGTRLTVT.

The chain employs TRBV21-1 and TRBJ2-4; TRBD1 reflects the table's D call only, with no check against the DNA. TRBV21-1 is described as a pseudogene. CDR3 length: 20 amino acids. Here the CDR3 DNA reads TGTGCCAGCAGCCCCCGGTCGGGACAGGGGTTCGCACTAGCCAAAAACATTCAGTACTTC. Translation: CASSPRSGQGFALAKNIQYF.

CDR3 DNA: TGTGCCAGCAGCAAAGCGGGACAGGGAATCTACGAGCAGTACTTC. Encoded protein: CASSKAGQGIYEQYF. The chain couples TRBV9 to TRBJ2-7, with 9 nucleotides matching TRBD1. V was clipped by 4 bases and J by 3 bases; unmatched bases: 8. The CDR3 contains 15 residues. Germline CDR1 is SGDLS and CDR2 is YYNGEE.

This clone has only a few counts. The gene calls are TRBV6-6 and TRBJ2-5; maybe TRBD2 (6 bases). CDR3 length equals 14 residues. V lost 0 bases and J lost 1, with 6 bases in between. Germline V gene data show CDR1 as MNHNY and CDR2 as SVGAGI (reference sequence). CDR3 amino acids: CASSYSRGQETQYF. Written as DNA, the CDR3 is TGTGCCAGCAGTTACTCGCGGGGCCAAGAGACCCAGTACTTC.

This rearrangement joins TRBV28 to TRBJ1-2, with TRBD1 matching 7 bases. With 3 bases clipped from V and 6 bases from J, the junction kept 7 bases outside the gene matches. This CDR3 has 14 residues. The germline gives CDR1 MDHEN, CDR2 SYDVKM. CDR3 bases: TGTGCCAGCAGTTTCGGGACAGAGCAGAATGGCTACACCTTC. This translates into CASSFGTEQNGYTF.

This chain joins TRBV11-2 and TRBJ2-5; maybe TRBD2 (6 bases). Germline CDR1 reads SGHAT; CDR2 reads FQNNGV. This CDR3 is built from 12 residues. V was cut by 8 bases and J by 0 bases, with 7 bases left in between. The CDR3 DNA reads TGTGCCAGCGGGAGGTACCAAGAGACCCAGTACTTC. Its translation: CASGRYQETQYF.

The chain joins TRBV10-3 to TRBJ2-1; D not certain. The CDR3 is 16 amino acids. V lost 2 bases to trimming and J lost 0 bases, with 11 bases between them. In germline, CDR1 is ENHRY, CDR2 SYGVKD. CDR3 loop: CAISEIAVRSYNEQFF. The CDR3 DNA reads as TGTGCCATCAGTGAGATTGCGGTCCGCTCCTACAATGAGCAGTTCTTC.

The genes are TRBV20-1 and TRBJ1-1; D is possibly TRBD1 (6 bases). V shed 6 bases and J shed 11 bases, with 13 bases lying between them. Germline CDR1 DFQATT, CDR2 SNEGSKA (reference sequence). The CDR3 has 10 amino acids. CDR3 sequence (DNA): TGCAGTGCCTATACAGGGTCCGCTTTCTTT. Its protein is CSAYTGSAFF.

The chain's CDR3 is CASSYGTRSNEQFF. The CDR3 coding sequence is TGTGCCAGCAGTTACGGGACACGGAGCAATGAGCAGTTCTTC. The chain links TRBV6-6 to TRBJ2-1; a weak D match, TRBD1 (6 bases). The V and J ends lost 2 bases and 6 bases respectively, with 11 bases between them. CDR3 length: 14 residues. In germline, CDR1 is MNHNY, CDR2 SVGAGI (reference sequence).

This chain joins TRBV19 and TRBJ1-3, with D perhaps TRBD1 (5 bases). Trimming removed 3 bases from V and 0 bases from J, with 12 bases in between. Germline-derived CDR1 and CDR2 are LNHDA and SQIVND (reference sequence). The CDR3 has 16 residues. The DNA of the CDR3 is TGTGCCAGTAGTATTGACGGCGGGGGCTCTGGAAACACCATATATTTT. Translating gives CASSIDGGGSGNTIYF.

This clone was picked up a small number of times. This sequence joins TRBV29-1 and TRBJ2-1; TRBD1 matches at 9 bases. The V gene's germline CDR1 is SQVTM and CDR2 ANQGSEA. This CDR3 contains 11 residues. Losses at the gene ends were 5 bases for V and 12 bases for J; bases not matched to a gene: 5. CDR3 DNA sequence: TGCAGCGTTTTTAGACAGGGGGTGCAGTTCTTC. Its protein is CSVFRQGVQFF.

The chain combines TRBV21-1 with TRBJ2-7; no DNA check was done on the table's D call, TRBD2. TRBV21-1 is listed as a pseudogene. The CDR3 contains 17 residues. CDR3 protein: CASPRTSGPRRSYEQYF. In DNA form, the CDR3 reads TGTGCCAGCCCCCGAACTAGCGGTCCCCGAAGGTCCTACGAGCAGTACTTC.

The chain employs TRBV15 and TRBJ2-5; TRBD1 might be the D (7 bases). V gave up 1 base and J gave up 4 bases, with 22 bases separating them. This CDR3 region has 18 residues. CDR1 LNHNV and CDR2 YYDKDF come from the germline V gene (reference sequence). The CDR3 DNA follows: TGTGCCACCAGCAGAGCTGAGTTGGCAGGGGGGATGTTAGAGACCCAGTACTTC. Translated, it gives CATSRAELAGGMLETQYF. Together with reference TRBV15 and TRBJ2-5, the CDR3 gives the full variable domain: DAMVIQNPRYQVTQFGKPVTLSCSQTLNHNVMYWYQQKSSQAPKLLFHYYDKDFNNEADTPDNFQSRRPNTSFCFLDIRSPGLGDTAMYLCATSRAELAGGMLETQYFGPGTRLLVL.

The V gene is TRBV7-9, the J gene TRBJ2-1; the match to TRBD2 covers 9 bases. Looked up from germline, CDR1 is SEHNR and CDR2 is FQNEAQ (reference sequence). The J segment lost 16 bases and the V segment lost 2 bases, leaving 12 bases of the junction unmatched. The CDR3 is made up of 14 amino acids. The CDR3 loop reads CASSLYSSREGHFF. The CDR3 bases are TGTGCCAGCAGCTTATATTCGTCGCGGGAGGGCCACTTCTTC.

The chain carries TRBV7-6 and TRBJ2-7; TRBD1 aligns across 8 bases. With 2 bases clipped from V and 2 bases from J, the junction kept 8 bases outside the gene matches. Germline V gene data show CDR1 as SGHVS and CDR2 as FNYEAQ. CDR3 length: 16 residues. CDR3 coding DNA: TGTGCCAGCAGCTTAATCCCTGGGACAGGAACCTACGAGCAGTACTTC. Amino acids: CASSLIPGTGTYEQYF.

CDR3 amino acids: CAWRTTSGSKYEQYF. For the CDR3, the DNA is TGTGCCTGGAGAACCACTAGCGGGAGCAAGTACGAGCAGTACTTC. This chain connects TRBV30 to TRBJ2-7; 11 nucleotides agree with TRBD2. Germline V gene sequence: CDR1 GTSNPN, CDR2 SVGIG (reference sequence). This CDR3 region has 15 residues. The V segment lost 3 bases and the J segment 4 bases; nucleotides outside the gene matches: 8. Variable domain in full (rest from reference TRBV30 and TRBJ2-7): SQTIHQWPATLVQPVGSPLSLECTVEGTSNPNLYWYRQAAGRGLQLLFYSVGIGQISSEVPQNLSASRPQDRQFILSSKKLLLSDSGFYLCAWRTTSGSKYEQYFGPGTRLTVT.

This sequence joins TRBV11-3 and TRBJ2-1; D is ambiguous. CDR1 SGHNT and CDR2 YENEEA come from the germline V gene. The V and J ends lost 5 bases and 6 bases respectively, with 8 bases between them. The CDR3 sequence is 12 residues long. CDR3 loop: CASSRKLNEQFF. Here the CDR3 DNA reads TGTGCCAGCAGCCGAAAGCTCAATGAGCAGTTCTTC.

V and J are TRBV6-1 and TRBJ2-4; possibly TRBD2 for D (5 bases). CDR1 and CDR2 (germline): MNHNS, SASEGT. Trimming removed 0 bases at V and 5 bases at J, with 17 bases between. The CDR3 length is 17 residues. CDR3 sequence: CASSEALWRGQENIQYF. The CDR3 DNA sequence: TGTGCCAGCAGTGAAGCCCTCTGGCGAGGGCAGGAAAACATTCAGTACTTC.

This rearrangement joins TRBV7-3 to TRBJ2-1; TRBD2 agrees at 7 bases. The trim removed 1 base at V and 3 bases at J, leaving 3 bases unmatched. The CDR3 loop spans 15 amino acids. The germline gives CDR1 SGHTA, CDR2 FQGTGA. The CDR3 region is CASSLKVAGYNEQFF. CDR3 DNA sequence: TGTGCCAGCAGCTTAAAAGTAGCGGGCTACAATGAGCAGTTCTTC.